This TCR beta chain is from a study of blood T cell repertoires in COVID-19. Regarding this clone: One end of the junction does not line up with germline, which may come from a read error.

The method was immunoSEQ multiplex PCR; TCRdb's version includes in-frame clones alone and lacks a portion of them. The sample holds 95,000 to 150,000 clones, about four fifths seen once. Germline CDR1 is LNHDA and CDR2 is SQIVND (reference sequence). CDR3 size: 12 residues. This chain connects TRBV19 to TRBJ2-7; weak D call: TRBD2 (6 bases). This TCR derives from a man between 60 and 70 years old with active or convalescent COVID-19. Sequencing was performed on peripheral blood. CDR3 in DNA: TGTGCCAGTAGTGCGGGGTCCTCCGAGCAGTACTTC. Its protein product is CASSAGSSEQYF.